These 16 T cell receptor beta chains were all obtained from the same sample, sequenced in a study of follicular helper T cells after annual influenza vaccination. Specified time point: 2015-2016 season, 7 days after influenza vaccination. Profiling relied on immunoSEQ multiplex PCR, and the TCRdb table lists in-frame clones only, not all of them. The data contain around 7,000 clones, approximately 78% of them singletons. Sequencing was performed on CXCR5- memory CD4+ T cells sorted from blood, taken 7 days after influenza vaccination. These TCRs come from an adult who received the influenza vaccine.

The chain is built from TRBV7-2 and TRBJ2-2, with D possibly being TRBD2 (7 bases). Trimming pared 6 bases from V and 2 bases from J, leaving 10 bases between. This CDR3 has 14 amino acids. Germline-derived CDR1 and CDR2 are SGHTA and FQGNSA. The CDR3 bases are TGTGCCAGCAGAGGGGGGGGAAACACCGGGGAGCTGTTTTTT. Its protein product is CASRGGGNTGELFF.

The chain has TRBV28 and TRBJ2-7; D possibly matches TRBD1 or TRBD2 (5 bases each). The CDR3 has 15 residues. Per the germline V gene, CDR1 is MDHEN and CDR2 is SYDVKM. Between the trimmed V and J ends, which lost 6 bases and 5 bases, there was a span of 20 bases. CDR3 nucleotides: TGTGCCAGCAGAACCGGGACGTCAAAGCCCCACGAGCAGTACTTC. The encoded protein is CASRTGTSKPHEQYF.

This clone was detected only a few times. The chain is built from TRBV6-1 and TRBJ1-2; D is perhaps TRBD1 (6 bases). V lost 2 bases to trimming and J lost 4 bases, with 8 bases between them. The CDR3 has 13 residues. CDR1 is MNHNS, CDR2 SASEGT, per germline. This CDR3 is CASSETGTYGYTF. CDR3 nucleotides: TGTGCCAGCAGTGAAACAGGGACCTATGGCTACACCTTC.

A single count supports this clone. The chain carries TRBV6-6 and TRBJ1-3; the D is unclear. V lost 4 bases and J lost 0, with 10 bases in between. The CDR3 has 15 residues. Germline CDR1 reads MNHNY; CDR2 reads SVGAGI (reference sequence). CDR3: CASSSSGPSGNTIYF. CDR3 DNA sequence: TGTGCCAGCAGTTCTTCCGGGCCCTCTGGAAACACCATATATTTT.

This sequence joins TRBV9 and TRBJ2-1, with a possible D match to TRBD2 (6 bases). The CDR3 has 14 residues. Between the trimmed V and J ends, which lost 0 bases and 2 bases, there was a span of 6 bases. Per germline, CDR1 SGDLS and CDR2 YYNGEE. The CDR3 loop is CASSVASAYNEQFF. The CDR3 coding sequence is TGTGCCAGCAGCGTAGCTAGCGCCTACAATGAGCAGTTCTTC.

The chain carries TRBV7-8 and TRBJ1-2, with D perhaps TRBD1 (6 bases). In germline, CDR1 is SGHVS, CDR2 FQNEAQ. The CDR3 consists of 13 residues. Trimming removed 6 bases at V and 10 bases at J, with 18 bases between. The DNA of the CDR3 is TGTGCCAGCAGTCCGGGACAAAGCCAGTCCTACACCTTC. It yields the protein CASSPGQSQSYTF.

The gene calls are TRBV7-2 and TRBJ2-7; D possibly uses TRBD1 or TRBD2 (5 bases each). Germline V gene data show CDR1 as SGHTA and CDR2 as FQGNSA. The CDR3 covers 14 residues. V lost 3 bases to trimming and J lost 6 bases, with 15 bases between them. The CDR3 nucleotides are TGTGCCAGCAGCTTTTCCCGGGACGGTGCCGAGCAGTACTTC. Amino acid sequence: CASSFSRDGAEQYF.

The V and J genes are TRBV6-1 and TRBJ2-5, with D perhaps TRBD1 or TRBD2 (5 bases each). Trimming removed 2 bases from V and 6 bases from J, with 13 bases in between. Germline CDR1 and CDR2: MNHNS and SASEGT. The CDR3 sequence is 14 residues long. The CDR3 is CASSESGTSQTQYF. CDR3 nucleotides: TGTGCCAGCAGTGAAAGTGGGACCTCACAGACCCAGTACTTC.

The V call is TRBV29-1, the J call TRBJ2-7; tentatively, D is TRBD1 or TRBD2 (5 bases each). CDR3 length: 13 residues. V lost 6 bases, J lost 2 bases, and 14 bases lay in between. Germline CDR1 reads SQVTM; CDR2 reads ANQGSEA. Here the CDR3 reads CSVTPGTAYEQYF. The DNA for the CDR3 is TGCAGCGTGACACCCGGGACCGCCTACGAGCAGTACTTC.

This clone was observed a few times. This chain uses TRBV19 with TRBJ2-7; possible D gene TRBD1, 6 bases. The CDR3 has 15 residues. V lost 6 bases to trimming and J lost 3 bases, with 18 bases between them. Germline V lookup: CDR1 LNHDA, CDR2 SQIVND (reference sequence). The CDR3 protein is CASSRRGGEGYEQYF. The CDR3 bases are TGTGCCAGTAGCCGCCGAGGGGGTGAGGGCTACGAGCAGTACTTC.

A single count supports this clone. The J gene is TRBJ2-7, the V gene TRBV15; D is ambiguous. With 0 bases removed from V and 1 base from J, the gap between germline ends came to 10 bases. From germline, CDR1 is LNHNV and CDR2 YYDKDF (reference sequence). This CDR3 region has 15 residues. This CDR3 reads CATSRDLGVSYEQYF. In DNA form, the CDR3 reads TGTGCCACCAGCAGAGATCTCGGAGTTTCCTACGAGCAGTACTTC.

The V call is TRBV29-1, the J call TRBJ1-3; the D gene is possibly TRBD1 (5 bases). Germline values: CDR1 SQVTM, CDR2 ANQGSEA. The CDR3 spans 14 residues. The V end lost 6 bases, the J end lost 0 bases, and 12 bases lay between the germline ends. CDR3 DNA sequence: TGCAGCGTGGGGGGACGGAACTCTGGAAACACCATATATTTT. Encoded protein: CSVGGRNSGNTIYF. The complete variable domain, with remaining parts taken from reference TRBV29-1 and TRBJ1-3, reads SAVISQKPSRDICQRGTSLTIQCQVDSQVTMMFWYRQQPGQSLTLIATANQGSEATYESGFVIDKFPISRPNLTFSTLTVSNMSPEDSSIYLCSVGGRNSGNTIYFGEGSWLTVV.

The chain carries TRBV6-1 and TRBJ2-1; D is unresolved. The germline gives CDR1 MNHNS, CDR2 SASEGT. The CDR3 is 15 amino acids. The V gene lost 5 bases and the J gene lost 7 bases, with 18 bases spanning the gap. The chain's CDR3 is CASSTQYGTLNEQFF. CDR3 nucleotides: TGTGCCAGCAGTACCCAATACGGTACATTAAATGAGCAGTTCTTC.

The rearrangement joins TRBV30 to TRBJ2-4; TRBD1 agrees at 7 bases. This CDR3 is 14 amino acids long. With V trimmed by 1 base and J by 7 bases, 7 bases remained unmatched. The germline gives CDR1 GTSNPN, CDR2 SVGIG (reference sequence). CDR3 loop: CAWSAYRGGNIQYF. CDR3 nucleotide sequence: TGTGCCTGGAGTGCCTACAGGGGCGGGAACATTCAGTACTTC.

The chain carries TRBV19 and TRBJ2-5; 10 positions match TRBD2. The CDR3 runs 17 residues. Trimming took 1 base from V and 2 from J; bases not matched to a gene: 7. CDR1 LNHDA and CDR2 SQIVND come from the germline V gene (reference sequence). The CDR3 region is CASSIVASGGPQETQYF. CDR3 DNA sequence: TGTGCCAGTAGTATAGTGGCTAGCGGGGGACCTCAAGAGACCCAGTACTTC.

The chain recombines TRBV29-1 with TRBJ2-7, with TRBD1 as a possible D gene (6 bases). Trimming pared 2 bases from V and 3 bases from J, leaving 11 bases between. From germline, CDR1 is SQVTM and CDR2 ANQGSEA. CDR3 size: 13 residues. CDR3 nucleotide sequence: TGCAGCGTTGAAAACGACAGGAGCTACGAGCAGTACTTC. This codes for CSVENDRSYEQYF.